These 7 T cell receptor beta chains originate from one sample sequenced in a study of OX40 agonist ivuxolimab in advanced cancers. The library was obtained by the immunoSEQ multiplex PCR assay. TCRdb limited this immuneACCESS table to in-frame rearrangements with V and J called. A share of clones is missing; checked studies link under half to unresolved V genes, and the rest is unexplained. Counted in this sample were 40,000 to 45,000 clones; about 88% of them appeared once. The ten largest account for about 12% of the sample. The specimen was CD4+ or CD8+ T cells sorted from blood, collected in a trial of the OX40 agonist ivuxolimab. The receptors shown here come from an adult with an advanced solid tumor such as melanoma, head and neck, liver or kidney cancer.

There are a few counts of this clone. The chain carries TRBV9 and TRBJ1-6; TRBD1 agrees at 8 bases. J was trimmed by 3 bases and V by 5 bases; bases with no gene match: 13. The CDR3 has 18 amino acids. CDR1 and CDR2 (germline): SGDLS, YYNGEE. The CDR3 nucleotides are TGTGCCAGCAGGGAGAACAAAGGACAGGGAGACTATAATTCACCCCTCCACTTT. As protein: CASRENKGQGDYNSPLHF.

This clone occurred once. J is TRBJ2-7 and V is TRBV6-5; TRBD1 might be the D (5 bases). Trimming left V 4 bases short and J 2 bases short, with 18 bases between. The germline V gene encodes CDR1 MNHEY and CDR2 SVGAGI. The CDR3 consists of 16 residues. The CDR3 here is CASSFLGRDRAYEQYF. Here the CDR3 DNA reads TGTGCCAGCAGTTTCCTGGGGCGAGACAGAGCCTACGAGCAGTACTTC.

This clone has just one count. The V and J genes are TRBV5-6 and TRBJ2-7, with D perhaps given as TRBD1 or TRBD2 (5 bases each). V shed 1 base and J shed 6 bases, with 23 bases lying between them. The CDR3 loop spans 17 amino acids. Germline-derived CDR1 and CDR2 are SGHDT and YYEEEE. The CDR3 bases are TGTGCCAGCAGCTTGAGAAGGGACGGAAGATCTAAAGGCGAGCAGTACTTC. It is translated as CASSLRRDGRSKGEQYF.

The J gene is TRBJ1-2, the V gene TRBV4-1; D uncertain. Trimming removed 1 base at V and 7 bases at J, with 22 bases between. Looked up from germline, CDR1 is MGHRA and CDR2 is YSYEKL. This CDR3 is 17 amino acids long. The DNA for the CDR3 is TGCGCCAGCAGCCAAGGGTTCGACGTCAAGAGGGAGAGTGGCTACACCTTC. This codes for CASSQGFDVKRESGYTF.

This chain links TRBV4-1 with TRBJ2-3, with 8 bases aligning to TRBD2. The CDR3 runs to 17 residues. V shed 0 bases, J shed 4 bases, and the junction held 9 bases outside the gene matches. Germline V gives CDR1 MGHRA, CDR2 YSYEKL. In nucleotides, the CDR3 is TGCGCCAGCAGCCAAGATCAACCGGGAGGGCCTTCAGATACGCAGTATTTT. Translated: CASSQDQPGGPSDTQYF.

V gene TRBV9 combines with J gene TRBJ2-1, with 9 bases lining up with TRBD2. V was pared by 2 bases and J by 8 bases, with 8 bases of the junction left unmatched. Germline assignment: CDR1 SGDLS and CDR2 YYNGEE. The CDR3 is 15 amino acids. The DNA for the CDR3 is TGTGCCAGCAGCGTGCGCGGGAGGGCCGGTGATGAGCAGTTCTTC. Protein: CASSVRGRAGDEQFF. The full variable domain, in which reference TRBV9 and TRBJ2-1 provide the parts outside the CDR3, is DSGVTQTPKHLITATGQRVTLRCSPRSGDLSVYWYQQSLDQGLQFLIQYYNGEERAKGNILERFSAQQFPDLHSELNLSSLELGDSALYFCASSVRGRAGDEQFFGPGTRLTVL.

The chain employs TRBV5-1 and TRBJ2-1; 9 nucleotides match TRBD1. CDR1 SGHRS and CDR2 YFSETQ come from the germline V gene. V dropped 2 bases and J dropped 5; count of bases not matched to a gene: 5. The CDR3 length is 15 residues. CDR3 in DNA: TGCGCCAGCAGCTTAGACAGGGGGGTAAACAATGAGCAGTTCTTC. Its protein product is CASSLDRGVNNEQFF.